This T cell receptor (beta chain) was recovered during a study of cytomegalovirus exposure and HLA in healthy donors. The CDR3 covers 16 residues. Trimming shortened V by 1 base and J by 3 bases, and 16 bases separated the two germline ends. CDR1 and CDR2 from the germline V gene are SGHTA and FQGNSA. PCR primers comprised 60 Vbeta and 13 Jbeta primers. Sequenced by immunoSEQ multiplex PCR; TCRdb stores in-frame clones only, minus some. The sample shows under 200,000 clones, 81% of them seen only once. The sequence came from a man between 45 and 60 years old in good health and CMV-seronegative. Sequencing was done on a sample of PBMCs. The chain couples TRBV7-2 to TRBJ2-7; no clear D gene. CDR3 sequence: CASSLETYGGYYEQYF. The CDR3 DNA is TGTGCCAGCAGCTTAGAAACATACGGCGGATACTACGAGCAGTACTTC.